Below, one T cell receptor beta chain is given with its context. Antigen specificity is unknown. The method was immunoSEQ multiplex PCR; TCRdb's version includes in-frame clones alone and lacks a portion of them. The sample lists about 28,000 clones; 80% were seen once. This CDR3 comprises 15 residues. Germline V gene lookup returns CDR1 WSHSY and CDR2 SAAADI. The V end was cut by 4 bases, the J end by 0 bases, with 10 bases between. This entry belongs to a study of OX40 agonist ivuxolimab in advanced cancers. For the study at large: Intravenous ivuxolimab was administered to patients every 2 weeks at 0.01 to 10 mg/kg. Three partial responders included one hepatocellular carcinoma patient and two cutaneous melanoma patients. Whole-study findings and limits: At 0.1 to 3.0 mg/kg and by week 6, CD4+ and CD8+ T cells in the blood had expanded clonally. The expanded peripheral T cells' antigen specificity was not determined.

V gene TRBV10-2 combines with J gene TRBJ1-3; D is ambiguous. This material consisted of CD4+ or CD8+ T cells sorted from blood, taken in a trial of the OX40 agonist ivuxolimab. This clonotype was obtained from an adult with an advanced solid tumor such as melanoma, head and neck, liver or kidney cancer. The CDR3 is CASSGNLVSGNTIYF. CDR3 DNA: TGCGCCAGCAGTGGTAATCTAGTCTCTGGAAACACCATATATTTT.